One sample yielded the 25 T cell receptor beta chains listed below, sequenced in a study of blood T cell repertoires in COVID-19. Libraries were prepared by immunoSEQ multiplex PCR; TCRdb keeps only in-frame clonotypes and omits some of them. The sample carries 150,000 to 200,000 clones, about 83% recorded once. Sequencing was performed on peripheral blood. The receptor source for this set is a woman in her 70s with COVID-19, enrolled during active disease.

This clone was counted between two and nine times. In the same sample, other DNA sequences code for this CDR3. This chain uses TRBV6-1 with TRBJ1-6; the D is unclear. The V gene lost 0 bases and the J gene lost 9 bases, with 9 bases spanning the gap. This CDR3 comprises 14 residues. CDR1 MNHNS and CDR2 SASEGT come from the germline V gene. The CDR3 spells CASSEALGSSPLHF. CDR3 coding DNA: TGTGCCAGCAGTGAAGCTCTGGGGAGTTCACCCCTCCACTTT.

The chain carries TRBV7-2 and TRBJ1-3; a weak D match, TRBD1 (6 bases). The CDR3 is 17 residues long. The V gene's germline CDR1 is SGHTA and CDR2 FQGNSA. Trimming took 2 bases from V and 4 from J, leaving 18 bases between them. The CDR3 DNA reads TGTGCCAGCAGCTTATGGGGGCTACCTCTTGCCGGAAACACCATATATTTT. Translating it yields CASSLWGLPLAGNTIYF.

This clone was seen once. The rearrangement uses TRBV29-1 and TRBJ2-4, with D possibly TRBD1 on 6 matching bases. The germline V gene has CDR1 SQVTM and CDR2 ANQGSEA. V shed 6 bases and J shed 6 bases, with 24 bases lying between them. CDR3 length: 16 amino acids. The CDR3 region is CSVVRTVGYIGNIQYF. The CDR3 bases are TGCAGCGTGGTTCGGACAGTGGGTTATATTGGAAACATTCAGTACTTC.

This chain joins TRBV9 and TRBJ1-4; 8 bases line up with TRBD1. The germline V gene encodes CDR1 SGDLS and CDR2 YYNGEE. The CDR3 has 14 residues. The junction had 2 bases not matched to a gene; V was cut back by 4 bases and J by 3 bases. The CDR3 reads CASSPTGANEKLFF. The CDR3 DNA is TGTGCCAGCAGCCCGACAGGGGCTAATGAAAAACTGTTTTTT.

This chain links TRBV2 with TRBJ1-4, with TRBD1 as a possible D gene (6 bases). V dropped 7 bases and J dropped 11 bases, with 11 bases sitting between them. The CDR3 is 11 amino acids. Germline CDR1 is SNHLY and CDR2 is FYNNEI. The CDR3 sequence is CASTRGGKLFF. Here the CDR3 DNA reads TGTGCCAGCACGAGGGGGGGCAAACTGTTTTTT.

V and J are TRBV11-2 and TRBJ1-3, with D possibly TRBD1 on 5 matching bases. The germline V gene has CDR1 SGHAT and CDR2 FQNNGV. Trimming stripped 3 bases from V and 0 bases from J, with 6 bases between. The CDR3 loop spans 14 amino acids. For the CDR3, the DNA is TGTGCCAGCAGCTTGGGGGGCTCTGGAAACACCATATATTTT. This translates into CASSLGGSGNTIYF.

CDR3 nucleotides: TGTGCCAGCTCACTCCGGACAGAGGGTGGCTACACCTTC. This codes for CASSLRTEGGYTF. J is TRBJ1-2 and V is TRBV18; the D gene is possibly TRBD1 (6 bases). This CDR3 has 13 amino acids. The germline V gene encodes CDR1 KGHSH and CDR2 LQKENI. V was shortened by 4 bases and J by 7 bases, with 13 bases between the two germline ends.

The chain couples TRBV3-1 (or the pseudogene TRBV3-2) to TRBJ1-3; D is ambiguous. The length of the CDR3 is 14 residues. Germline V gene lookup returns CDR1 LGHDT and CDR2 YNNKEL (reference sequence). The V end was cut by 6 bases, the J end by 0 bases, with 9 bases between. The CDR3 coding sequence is TGTGCCAGCAGACCCACCTACTCTGGAAACACCATATATTTT. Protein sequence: CASRPTYSGNTIYF.

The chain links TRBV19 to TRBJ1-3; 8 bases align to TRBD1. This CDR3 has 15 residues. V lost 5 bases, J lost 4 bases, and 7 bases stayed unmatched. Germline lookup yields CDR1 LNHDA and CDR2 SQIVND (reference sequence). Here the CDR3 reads CASSLQGAEGNTIYF. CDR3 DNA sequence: TGTGCCAGTAGTCTCCAGGGGGCGGAAGGAAACACCATATATTTT.

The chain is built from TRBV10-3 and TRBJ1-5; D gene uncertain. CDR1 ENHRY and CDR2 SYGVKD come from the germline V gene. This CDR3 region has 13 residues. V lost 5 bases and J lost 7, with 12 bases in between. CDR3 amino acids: CAISQTGSQPQHF. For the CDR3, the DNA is TGTGCCATCAGTCAAACCGGGAGCCAGCCCCAGCATTTT.

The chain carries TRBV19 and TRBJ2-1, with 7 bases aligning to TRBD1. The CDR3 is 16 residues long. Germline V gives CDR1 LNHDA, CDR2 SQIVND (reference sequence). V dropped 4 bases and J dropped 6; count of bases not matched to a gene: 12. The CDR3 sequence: CASSTHRDSAANEQFF. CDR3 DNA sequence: TGTGCCAGTAGTACTCACCGGGACAGCGCGGCCAATGAGCAGTTCTTC.

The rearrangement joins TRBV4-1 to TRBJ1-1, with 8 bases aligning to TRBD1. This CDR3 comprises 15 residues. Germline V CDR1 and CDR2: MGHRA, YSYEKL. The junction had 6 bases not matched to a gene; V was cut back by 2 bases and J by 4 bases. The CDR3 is CASSQPHRGFTEAFF. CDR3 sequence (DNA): TGCGCCAGCAGCCAACCCCACAGGGGGTTCACTGAAGCTTTCTTT.

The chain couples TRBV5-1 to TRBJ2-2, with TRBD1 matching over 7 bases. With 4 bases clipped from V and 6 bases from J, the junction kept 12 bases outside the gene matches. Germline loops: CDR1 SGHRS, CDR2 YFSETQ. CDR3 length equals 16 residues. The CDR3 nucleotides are TGCGCCAGCAGCCTTCGACAGGGAGATTCCGCCGGGGAGCTGTTTTTT. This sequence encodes CASSLRQGDSAGELFF.

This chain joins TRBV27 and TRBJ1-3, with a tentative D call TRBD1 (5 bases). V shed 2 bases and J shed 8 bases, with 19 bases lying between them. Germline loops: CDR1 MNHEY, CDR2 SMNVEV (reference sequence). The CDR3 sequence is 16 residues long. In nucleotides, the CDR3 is TGTGCCAGCAGTTTAGGCCCCCCGGGGGGAGGGTACACCATATATTTT. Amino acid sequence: CASSLGPPGGGYTIYF.

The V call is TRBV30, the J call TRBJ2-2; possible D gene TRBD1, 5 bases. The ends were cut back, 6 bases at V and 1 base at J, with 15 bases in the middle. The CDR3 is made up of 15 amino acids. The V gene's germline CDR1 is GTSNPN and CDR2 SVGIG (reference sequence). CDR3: CACRMGQVNTGELFF. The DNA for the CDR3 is TGTGCCTGCAGAATGGGGCAGGTGAACACCGGGGAGCTGTTTTTT.

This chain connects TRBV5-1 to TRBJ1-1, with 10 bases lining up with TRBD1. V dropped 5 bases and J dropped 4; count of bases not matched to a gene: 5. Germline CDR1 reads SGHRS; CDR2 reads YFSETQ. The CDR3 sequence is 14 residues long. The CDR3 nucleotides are TGCGCCAGCAGTTCGACAGGGGGCGGCACTGAAGCTTTCTTT. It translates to CASSSTGGGTEAFF. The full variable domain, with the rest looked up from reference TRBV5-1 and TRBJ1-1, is KAGVTQTPRYLIKTRGQQVTLSCSPISGHRSVSWYQQTPGQGLQFLFEYFSETQRNKGNFPGRFSGRQFSNSRSEMNVSTLELGDSALYLCASSSTGGGTEAFFGQGTRLTVV.

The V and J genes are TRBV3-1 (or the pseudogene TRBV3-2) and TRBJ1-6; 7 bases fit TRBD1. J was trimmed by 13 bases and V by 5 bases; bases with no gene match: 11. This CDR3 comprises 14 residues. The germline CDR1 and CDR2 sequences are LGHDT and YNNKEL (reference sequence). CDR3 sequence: CASSRDSIQRPLHF. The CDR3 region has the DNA TGTGCCAGCAGCAGGGACAGTATCCAAAGGCCCCTCCACTTT.

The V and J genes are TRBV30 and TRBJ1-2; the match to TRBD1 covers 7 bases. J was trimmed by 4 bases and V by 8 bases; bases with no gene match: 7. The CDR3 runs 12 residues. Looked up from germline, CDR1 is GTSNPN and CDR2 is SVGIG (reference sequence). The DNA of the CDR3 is TGTGCCATTGACAGGGAATCCTATGGCTACACCTTC. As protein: CAIDRESYGYTF.

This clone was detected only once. The DNA for the CDR3 is TGCGCCAGCAGCCAAACTAGCTTCTCCTACAATGAGCAGTTCTTC. Translated: CASSQTSFSYNEQFF. This rearrangement joins TRBV4-1 to TRBJ2-1, with a weak D call TRBD2 (6 bases). The CDR3 contains 15 residues. Germline loops: CDR1 MGHRA, CDR2 YSYEKL. Trimming cost V 2 bases and J 0 bases, with 8 bases left between them.

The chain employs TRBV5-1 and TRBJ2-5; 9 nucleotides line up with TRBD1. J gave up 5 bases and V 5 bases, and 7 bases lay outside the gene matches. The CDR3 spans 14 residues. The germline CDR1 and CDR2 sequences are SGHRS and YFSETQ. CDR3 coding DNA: TGCGCCAGCAGACCCGGGACAGGGTTGGAGACCCAGTACTTC. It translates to CASRPGTGLETQYF.

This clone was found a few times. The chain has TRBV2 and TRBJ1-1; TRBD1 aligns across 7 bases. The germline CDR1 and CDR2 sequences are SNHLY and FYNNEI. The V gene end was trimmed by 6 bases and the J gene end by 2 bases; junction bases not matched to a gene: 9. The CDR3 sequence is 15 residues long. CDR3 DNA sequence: TGTGCCAGCAGGACCACAGGGGCCGGCAACACTGAAGCTTTCTTT. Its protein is CASRTTGAGNTEAFF.

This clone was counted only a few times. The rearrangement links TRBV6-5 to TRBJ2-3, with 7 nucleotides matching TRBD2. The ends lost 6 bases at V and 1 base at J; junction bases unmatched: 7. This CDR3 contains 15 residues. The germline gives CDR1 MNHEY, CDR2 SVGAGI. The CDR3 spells CASSPPSGGTDTQYF. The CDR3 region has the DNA TGTGCCAGCAGCCCCCCCAGCGGGGGCACAGATACGCAGTATTTT.

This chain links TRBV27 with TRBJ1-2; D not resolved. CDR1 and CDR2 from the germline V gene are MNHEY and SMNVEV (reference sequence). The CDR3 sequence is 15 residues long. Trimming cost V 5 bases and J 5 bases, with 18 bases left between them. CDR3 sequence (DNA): TGTGCCAGCAGTCCTCGTCGGGGTTGGAGGTATGGCTACACCTTC. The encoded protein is CASSPRRGWRYGYTF.

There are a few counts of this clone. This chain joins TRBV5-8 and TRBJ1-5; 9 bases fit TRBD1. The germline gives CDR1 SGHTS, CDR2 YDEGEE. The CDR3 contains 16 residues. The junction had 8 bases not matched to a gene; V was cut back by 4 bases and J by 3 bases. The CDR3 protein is CASSPGQGMYNQPQHF. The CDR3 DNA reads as TGTGCCAGCAGCCCAGGACAGGGGATGTACAATCAGCCCCAGCATTTT.

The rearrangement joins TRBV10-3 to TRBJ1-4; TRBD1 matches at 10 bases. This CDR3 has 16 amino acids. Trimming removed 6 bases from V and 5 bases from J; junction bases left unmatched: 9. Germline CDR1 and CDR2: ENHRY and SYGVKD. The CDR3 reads CAISIGQGGRNEKLFF. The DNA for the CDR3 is TGTGCCATCAGCATCGGACAGGGGGGGAGGAATGAAAAACTGTTTTTT.